Shown below are 3 T cell receptor beta chains from a single sample sequenced in a study of control samples from healthy donors and cancer patients. Only in-frame clones appear in the TCRdb table, and some are missing; sequencing was by immunoSEQ multiplex PCR. The repertoire holds 170,000 or so clones, with approximately 94% as singletons. Sequenced input: blood. The receptors were gathered from a woman between 18 and 30 years old in good health.

The chain recombines TRBV7-2 with TRBJ2-1; 8 bases fit TRBD1. This CDR3 has 13 residues. Germline CDR1 is SGHTA and CDR2 is FQGNSA. The ends lost 2 bases at V and 7 bases at J; junction bases unmatched: 1. The CDR3 sequence is CASSLRTGNEQFF. The CDR3 DNA is TGTGCCAGCAGCTTAAGGACAGGGAATGAGCAGTTCTTC.

The CDR3 DNA is TGTGCCATCAGACCCGGGACAGAGGAAGAGACCCAGTACTTC. It is translated as CAIRPGTEEETQYF. This chain joins TRBV10-3 and TRBJ2-5; 7 bases are shared with TRBD1. The CDR3 contains 14 residues. The germline gives CDR1 ENHRY, CDR2 SYGVKD. V dropped 6 bases and J dropped 3; count of bases not matched to a gene: 7.

The chain carries TRBV27 and TRBJ1-5; D is possibly TRBD1 (6 bases). Trimming removed 6 bases at V and 5 bases at J, with 17 bases between. Germline V gene lookup returns CDR1 MNHEY and CDR2 SMNVEV (reference sequence). The CDR3 spans 15 residues. The CDR3 loop reads CASRSGVAGDQPQHF. Written as DNA, the CDR3 is TGTGCCAGCAGAAGCGGGGTTGCAGGGGATCAGCCCCAGCATTTT.